The 21 T cell receptor beta chains presented below share a single source sample, sequenced in a study of cytomegalovirus exposure and HLA in healthy donors (dated by TCRdb to 2016 to 2017). Library preparation used the immunoSEQ multiplex PCR assay. A mixture of 60 forward primers for TCR Vbeta segments and 13 reverse primers for TCR Jbeta segments was used in the multiplex PCR. This immuneACCESS table, as held by TCRdb, lists in-frame sequences with V and J called but not all clones. Of the missing ones, under half trace to an unresolved V gene in checked studies; the others have no known cause. In this sample the table shows 200,000 to 250,000 clones, around 89% of which occur a single time. The ten largest clones represent around 1% of the sample. Sequenced input: PBMCs. The receptors derive from a woman aged 18-29 years in good health and CMV-seronegative.

The rearrangement links TRBV6-6 to TRBJ1-5; D unresolved. Germline V gene lookup returns CDR1 MNHNY and CDR2 SVGAGI (reference sequence). Trimming cost V 7 bases and J 11 bases, with 18 bases left between them. The CDR3 is 13 amino acids. The CDR3 spells CASTNLGGTSQHF. CDR3 DNA: TGTGCCAGCACCAATCTGGGAGGAACATCCCAGCATTTT.

The rearrangement links TRBV12-2 to TRBJ2-7; the table's D gene call, TRBD2, was not cross checked with the DNA. TRBV12-2 is given as a pseudogene. The CDR3 consists of 14 residues. CDR3 region: CASRLVIGIFKQYF. CDR3 in DNA: TGTGCAAGTCGCTTAGTCATCGGGATTTTTAAACAGTACTTC.

This chain connects TRBV6-1 to TRBJ1-3, with D unclear. Germline V lookup: CDR1 MNHNS, CDR2 SASEGT. Trimming removed 5 bases at V and 0 bases at J, with 11 bases between. This CDR3 contains 15 residues. The CDR3 coding sequence is TGTGCCAGCAGTCTAGATAACTCCTCTGGAAACACCATATATTTT. This sequence encodes CASSLDNSSGNTIYF.

The genes are TRBV4-1 and TRBJ2-1, with TRBD2 matching over 16 bases. The CDR3 covers 21 residues. The V segment lost 4 bases and the J segment 3 bases; nucleotides outside the gene matches: 15. CDR1 and CDR2 from the germline V gene are MGHRA and YSYEKL. For the CDR3, the DNA is TGCGCCAGCAGCCCACGCACCTCGGGGACTAGCGGGAGGGAATACTACAATGAGCAGTTCTTC. Protein: CASSPRTSGTSGREYYNEQFF.

This clone was detected only once. V usage is TRBV7-2 and J usage is TRBJ2-5, with 13 bases aligning to TRBD2. The CDR3 totals 16 residues. In germline, CDR1 is SGHTA, CDR2 FQGNSA. J gave up 5 bases and V 4 bases, and 7 bases lay outside the gene matches. The CDR3 protein is CASSSSLAGGLETQYF. The CDR3 region has the DNA TGTGCCAGCAGCTCTTCACTAGCGGGGGGGCTCGAGACCCAGTACTTC.

This clone was counted only a few times. The chain uses TRBV6-5 and TRBJ2-1, with 11 positions matching TRBD2. The CDR3 runs to 16 residues. Germline V gene data show CDR1 as MNHEY and CDR2 as SVGAGI. J was trimmed by 7 bases and V by 2 bases; bases with no gene match: 7. The CDR3 protein is CASSYRGTSGTNEQFF. The CDR3 region has the DNA TGTGCCAGCAGTTACCGTGGGACTAGCGGAACGAATGAGCAGTTCTTC.

V and J are TRBV9 and TRBJ2-1; 10 nucleotides align to TRBD2. The germline V gene has CDR1 SGDLS and CDR2 YYNGEE. V dropped 1 base and J dropped 1; count of bases not matched to a gene: 8. This CDR3 has 18 residues. The CDR3 DNA sequence: TGTGCCAGCAGCGTAAGTCTAGCGGGGGCCTCTTCCTACAATGAGCAGTTCTTC. Encoded protein: CASSVSLAGASSYNEQFF.

The gene calls are TRBV6-5 and TRBJ2-5; D is uncertain. The CDR3 sequence is 11 residues long. The V and J ends lost 6 bases and 6 bases respectively, with 8 bases between them. Germline V gene sequence: CDR1 MNHEY, CDR2 SVGAGI. The CDR3 sequence: CASRQSQTQYF. CDR3 sequence (DNA): TGTGCCAGCAGGCAAAGCCAGACCCAGTACTTC.

The rearrangement uses TRBV6-5 and TRBJ2-2, with 10 nucleotides matching TRBD2. The ends lost 4 bases at V and 1 base at J; junction bases unmatched: 0. CDR3 length: 15 residues. CDR1 is MNHEY, CDR2 SVGAGI, per germline. For the CDR3, the DNA is TGTGCCAGCAGTTGGACTAGCGGGAACACCGGGGAGCTGTTTTTT. Its translation is CASSWTSGNTGELFF.

V gene TRBV11-2 combines with J gene TRBJ1-1; 7 bases agree with TRBD1. From germline, CDR1 is SGHAT and CDR2 FQNNGV. Trimming cost V 4 bases and J 3 bases; bases outside gene matches: 11. This CDR3 spans 16 amino acids. In DNA form, the CDR3 reads TGTGCCAGCAGCTATAATAGGGGGACAGAGTACACTGAAGCTTTCTTT. Encoded protein: CASSYNRGTEYTEAFF. Filled out from reference TRBV11-2 and TRBJ1-1, the complete variable domain reads EAGVAQSPRYKIIEKRQSVAFWCNPISGHATLYWYQQILGQGPKLLIQFQNNGVVDDSQLPKDRFSAERLKGVDSTLKIQPAKLEDSAVYLCASSYNRGTEYTEAFFGQGTRLTVV.

V usage is TRBV13 and J usage is TRBJ2-1, with TRBD2 identical over 7 bases. The CDR3 consists of 15 residues. V lost 6 bases, J lost 3 bases, and 8 bases stayed unmatched. Germline CDR1 reads PRHDT; CDR2 reads FYEKMQ (reference sequence). CDR3 amino acids: CASRRTGTNYNEQFF. DNA for the CDR3: TGTGCCAGCAGGCGTACCGGGACTAACTACAATGAGCAGTTCTTC.

The chain combines TRBV5-1 with TRBJ2-7; 9 bases fit TRBD1. The CDR3 length is 17 residues. Germline lookup yields CDR1 SGHRS and CDR2 YFSETQ. Trimming cost V 0 bases and J 5 bases; bases outside gene matches: 12. The CDR3 DNA reads TGCGCCAGCAGCTTGGTGTGGGACAGGGTAGGTGGGCACGAGCAGTACTTC. This translates into CASSLVWDRVGGHEQYF.

The rearrangement joins TRBV13 to TRBJ2-7, with D possibly TRBD2 on 5 matching bases. CDR3 size: 15 residues. Deletions cut 0 bases from V and 2 bases from J, with 11 bases between. Germline-derived CDR1 and CDR2 are PRHDT and FYEKMQ (reference sequence). CDR3 sequence: CASSLGDRRPYEQYF. CDR3 bases: TGTGCCAGCAGCTTAGGCGATCGGAGGCCCTACGAGCAGTACTTC.

CDR3 sequence (DNA): TGTGCCAGCAGCCCTCGGTCTAGCGAGGAGACCCAGTACTTC. Amino acid sequence: CASSPRSSEETQYF. The chain is built from TRBV5-4 and TRBJ2-5, with D possibly matching TRBD2 (6 bases). Germline CDR1 SGHNT, CDR2 YYREEE (reference sequence). V was pared by 4 bases and J by 5 bases, with 15 bases between. CDR3 length equals 14 residues.

The CDR3 nucleotides are TGTGCCAGTAGTCTATTAGCTAACTATGGCTACACCTTC. Amino acids: CASSLLANYGYTF. The rearrangement joins TRBV19 to TRBJ1-2; D is unresolved. Germline V CDR1 and CDR2: LNHDA, SQIVND (reference sequence). This CDR3 is 13 amino acids long. V shed 5 bases and J shed 0 bases, with 7 bases lying between them.

The chain recombines TRBV28 with TRBJ2-7; 14 nucleotides align to TRBD2. Germline CDR1 reads MDHEN; CDR2 reads SYDVKM. Germline trimming cut 2 bases from V and 5 bases from J; bases unmatched to any gene: 5. There are 16 residues in the CDR3. CDR3 nucleotides: TGTGCCAGCAGTTTACGACTAGCGGGAGGGCGGCACGAGCAGTACTTC. Protein product: CASSLRLAGGRHEQYF.

The V and J genes are TRBV6-5 and TRBJ1-3; maybe TRBD1 (5 bases). The CDR3 is 14 residues long. V was trimmed by 6 bases and J by 1 base, leaving 10 bases between them. The germline V gene encodes CDR1 MNHEY and CDR2 SVGAGI. CDR3 nucleotide sequence: TGTGCCAGCAGGGTCGGGACTTCTGGAAACACCATATATTTT. Its protein is CASRVGTSGNTIYF.

At least ten counts were recorded for this clone. The rearrangement uses TRBV10-3 and TRBJ1-4; D not certain. CDR1 ENHRY and CDR2 SYGVKD come from the germline V gene. The length of the CDR3 is 14 residues. V shed 6 bases and J shed 7 bases, with 15 bases lying between them. The chain's CDR3 is CAISDPRTGEKLFF. The CDR3 region has the DNA TGTGCCATCAGCGATCCCCGCACGGGTGAAAAACTGTTTTTT.

This clone was seen a handful of times. The identical CDR3 is also encoded by other nucleotide sequences in the sample. J is TRBJ2-7 and V is TRBV6-1; 8 bases line up with TRBD1. The CDR3 runs 12 residues. V gave up 6 bases and J gave up 2 bases; unmatched junction bases: 0. Germline lookup yields CDR1 MNHNS and CDR2 SASEGT. The CDR3 DNA reads as TGTGCCAGCAGACAGGGGGCCTACGAGCAGTACTTC. Protein product: CASRQGAYEQYF.

The chain employs TRBV18 and TRBJ2-5, with a tentative D call TRBD1 (6 bases). Between the trimmed V and J ends, which lost 5 bases and 1 base, there was a span of 14 bases. The CDR3 spans 15 residues. CDR1 KGHSH and CDR2 LQKENI come from the germline V gene. The CDR3 is CASSSAGAPQETQYF. Here the CDR3 DNA reads TGTGCCAGCTCAAGCGCAGGGGCCCCCCAAGAGACCCAGTACTTC.

The rearrangement uses TRBV7-2 and TRBJ2-7; 7 nucleotides agree with TRBD1. In germline, CDR1 is SGHTA, CDR2 FQGNSA. The ends lost 5 bases at V and 3 bases at J; junction bases unmatched: 4. The CDR3 is 13 residues long. The CDR3 reads CASSVDRVYEQYF. The CDR3 DNA follows: TGTGCCAGCAGCGTAGACAGGGTCTACGAGCAGTACTTC.